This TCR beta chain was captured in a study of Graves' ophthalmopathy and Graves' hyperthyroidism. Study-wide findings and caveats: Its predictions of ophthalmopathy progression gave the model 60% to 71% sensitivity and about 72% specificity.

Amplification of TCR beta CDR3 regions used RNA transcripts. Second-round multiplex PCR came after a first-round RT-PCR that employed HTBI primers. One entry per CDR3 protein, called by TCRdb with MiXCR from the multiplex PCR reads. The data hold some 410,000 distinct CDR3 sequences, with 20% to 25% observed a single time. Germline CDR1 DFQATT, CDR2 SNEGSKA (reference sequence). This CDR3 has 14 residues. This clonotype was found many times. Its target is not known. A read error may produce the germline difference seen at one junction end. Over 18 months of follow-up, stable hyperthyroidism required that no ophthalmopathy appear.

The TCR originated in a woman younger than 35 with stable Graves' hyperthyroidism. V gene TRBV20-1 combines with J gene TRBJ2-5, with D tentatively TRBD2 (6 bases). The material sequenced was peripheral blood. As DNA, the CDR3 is TGTAGTGCGCTTGCCGGGGAGGTGGGGGAGACCCAGTACTTC. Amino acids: CSALAGEVGETQYF.